The 10 T cell receptor beta chains listed next were all sequenced from one sample in a study of cytomegalovirus exposure and HLA in healthy donors (dated by TCRdb to the late 2010s). Preparation of the library involved the immunoSEQ multiplex PCR assay. A mixture of 60 forward primers for TCR Vbeta segments and 13 reverse primers for TCR Jbeta segments was used in the multiplex PCR. TCRdb re-hosts the immuneACCESS table, in-frame sequences only. Its copies lack some clones; in the studies checked, an unresolved V gene accounts for under half of them, and the cause for the rest is not known. This sample has some 150,000 clones in its table, and under 80% of those were observed once. The ten largest clones represent roughly 2.8% of the sample. Sequencing used PBMCs. The origin of the receptors is a male donor in good health and CMV-seronegative.

The chain uses TRBV7-2 and TRBJ2-6; the D gene is possibly TRBD1 (7 bases). Germline V CDR1 and CDR2: SGHTA, FQGNSA. CDR3 length: 15 residues. The V end was cut by 3 bases, the J end by 9 bases, with 15 bases between. CDR3 coding DNA: TGTGCCAGCAGCTTGAGGAGGAGGGGGCTCAACGTCCTGACTTTC. Its translation is CASSLRRRGLNVLTF.

The CDR3 DNA follows: TGTGCCAGCAGTTGGCGGACTAGCTACGAGCAGTACTTC. Its translation: CASSWRTSYEQYF. The chain carries TRBV6-5 and TRBJ2-7; 7 bases match TRBD2. The CDR3 runs to 13 residues. CDR1 and CDR2 (germline): MNHEY, SVGAGI. Trimming at V came to 4 bases and at J to 3 bases, leaving 3 bases not matched to a gene.

This sequence joins TRBV29-1 and TRBJ2-7, with D possibly being TRBD2 (5 bases). The V and J ends lost 4 bases and 4 bases respectively, with 20 bases between them. CDR3 length equals 15 residues. The germline V gene has CDR1 SQVTM and CDR2 ANQGSEA. The CDR3 sequence is CSVGGVGFFSYEQYF. In nucleotides, the CDR3 is TGCAGCGTTGGGGGAGTGGGCTTTTTTTCATACGAGCAGTACTTC.

V is TRBV18 and J is TRBJ1-5; possible D gene TRBD1, 5 bases. With 3 bases removed from V and 1 base from J, the gap between germline ends came to 10 bases. This CDR3 comprises 15 residues. Germline CDR1 reads KGHSH; CDR2 reads LQKENI. In DNA, the CDR3 is TGTGCCAGCTCACCGGGGGGGTACAGCAATCAGCCCCAGCATTTT. It is translated as CASSPGGYSNQPQHF. The variable domain in full, with the rest retrieved from reference TRBV18 and TRBJ1-5, is NAGVMQNPRHLVRRRGQEARLRCSPMKGHSHVYWYRQLPEEGLKFMVYLQKENIIDESGMPKERFSAEFPKEGPSILRIQQVVRGDSAAYFCASSPGGYSNQPQHFGDGTRLSIL.

This chain uses TRBV7-9 with TRBJ2-5; no clear D. Germline CDR1 is SEHNR and CDR2 is FQNEAQ (reference sequence). The V end lost 5 bases, the J end lost 0 bases, and 4 bases lay between the germline ends. This CDR3 contains 12 residues. The CDR3 here is CASSRNQETQYF. The CDR3, as DNA: TGTGCCAGCAGCCGTAACCAAGAGACCCAGTACTTC.

The chain uses TRBV9 and TRBJ1-6; 7 bases agree with TRBD1. The CDR3 totals 17 residues. V trimming: 7 bases; J trimming: 8 bases; junction bases outside the gene matches: 18. Per the germline V gene, CDR1 is SGDLS and CDR2 is YYNGEE. CDR3 sequence: CASGASGQAGWDSPLHF. DNA of the CDR3: TGTGCCAGCGGAGCCTCTGGACAGGCCGGCTGGGATTCACCCCTCCACTTT. The full variable domain, completed using reference TRBV9 and TRBJ1-6, is DSGVTQTPKHLITATGQRVTLRCSPRSGDLSVYWYQQSLDQGLQFLIQYYNGEERAKGNILERFSAQQFPDLHSELNLSSLELGDSALYFCASGASGQAGWDSPLHFGNGTRLTVT.

This chain joins TRBV9 and TRBJ2-7; 8 positions agree with TRBD1. CDR1 is SGDLS and CDR2 is YYNGEE in the germline V gene. The CDR3 extends over 14 amino acids. Trimming at V came to 3 bases and at J to 3 bases, leaving 5 bases not matched to a gene. CDR3 residues: CASSALDRDYEQYF. The CDR3 DNA reads TGTGCCAGCAGCGCCTTGGACAGGGACTACGAGCAGTACTTC.

The V gene is TRBV5-1, the J gene TRBJ2-1, with TRBD2 matching 13 bases. Germline assignment: CDR1 SGHRS and CDR2 YFSETQ. Germline trimming cut 6 bases from V and 6 bases from J; bases unmatched to any gene: 6. This CDR3 is 15 amino acids long. CDR3 sequence: CASTSGLAGLNEQFF. CDR3 DNA sequence: TGCGCCAGCACTTCGGGACTAGCGGGGCTCAATGAGCAGTTCTTC.

The chain recombines TRBV7-9 with TRBJ2-1, with D possibly TRBD1 on 6 matching bases. The germline CDR1 and CDR2 sequences are SEHNR and FQNEAQ (reference sequence). Trimming removed 1 base at V and 6 bases at J, with 16 bases between. The CDR3 loop spans 16 amino acids. DNA for the CDR3: TGTGCCAGCAGCTTAGGAATGGGGGCGAGTTTCAATGAGCAGTTCTTC. It specifies CASSLGMGASFNEQFF.

The V gene is TRBV7-2, the J gene TRBJ2-5, with 13 nucleotides matching TRBD2. The CDR3 is 16 residues long. With 5 bases clipped from V and 2 bases from J, the junction kept 5 bases outside the gene matches. Germline values: CDR1 SGHTA, CDR2 FQGNSA. In DNA form, the CDR3 reads TGTGCCAGCAGCCTGGGACTAGCGGGATATCAAGAGACCCAGTACTTC. It encodes CASSLGLAGYQETQYF.